The TCR beta chain under discussion was sequenced for a study of T-cell memory formation after mild COVID-19. Study-wide context: Largely, TCR clusters stayed within a single donor.

The sample holds a few counts of this clonotype. Its specificity is not known. The CDR3 length is 17 residues. Germline V gene lookup returns CDR1 MNHNS and CDR2 SASEGT. V gave up 1 base and J gave up 4 bases; unmatched junction bases: 10. Regarding the study as a whole: From day 15 to 85, contracting clones were balanced between CD4 and CD8, whereas later expanders leaned toward CD4+. Researchers found some responding clones in pre-infection memory, a sign that cross-reactive memory joined.

A 5'RACE reaction primed in the constant segment made cDNA libraries of TCR alpha and TCR beta, and these carried sample barcodes and UMIs. TCRdb ran MiXCR on the 5' RACE reads and lists one entry per CDR3 protein. Of roughly 580,000 distinct CDR3 sequences listed, more than 15% are singletons. This chain uses TRBV6-1 with TRBJ2-1, with TRBD1 matching 7 bases. This receptor was identified in an adult woman who had mild COVID-19 (a few samples of this study predate the infection). Cell type and time point are not known. Input material: PBMCs or a T cell subset sorted from them (not recorded which). For the CDR3, the DNA is TGTGCCAGCAGTGAAGTAGATGGGACAGTCATATACAATGAGCAGTTCTTC. Translating it yields CASSEVDGTVIYNEQFF.